This T cell receptor (beta chain) was recovered during a study of cytomegalovirus exposure and HLA in healthy donors. As to this clone: No antigen is known for it. Other DNA variants within this sample encode the same CDR3.

Notes on the study in general: Most likely, a cluster of highly shared sequence variants arose as a sequencing artifact.

13 Jbeta primers and 60 Vbeta primers were used for the PCR. The method was immunoSEQ multiplex PCR; TCRdb's version includes in-frame clones alone and lacks a portion of them. The sample has 100,000 to 150,000 clones, 84% seen once; the top ten hold roughly 2.7%. The CDR3 is 13 residues long. CDR1 SNHLY and CDR2 FYNNEI come from the germline V gene. Germline trimming cut 4 bases from V and 1 base from J; bases unmatched to any gene: 0. This clonotype was obtained from a man aged 45-65 years in good health and CMV-seronegative. The sequencing input was PBMCs. This chain connects TRBV2 to TRBJ1-1; 7 nucleotides match TRBD1. CDR3 protein: CASSGQGNTEAFF. Written as DNA, the CDR3 is TGTGCCAGCAGTGGACAGGGGAACACTGAAGCTTTCTTT.